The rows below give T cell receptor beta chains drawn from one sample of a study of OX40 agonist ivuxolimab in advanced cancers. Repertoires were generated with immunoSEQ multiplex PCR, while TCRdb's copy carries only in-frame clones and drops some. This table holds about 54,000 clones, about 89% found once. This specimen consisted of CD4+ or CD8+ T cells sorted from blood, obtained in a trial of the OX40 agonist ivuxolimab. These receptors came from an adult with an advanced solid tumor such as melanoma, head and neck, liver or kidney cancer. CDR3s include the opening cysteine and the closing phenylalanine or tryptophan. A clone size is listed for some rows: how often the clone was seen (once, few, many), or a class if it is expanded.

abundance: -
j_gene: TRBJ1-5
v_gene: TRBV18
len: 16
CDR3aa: CASSLRESNSNQPQHF

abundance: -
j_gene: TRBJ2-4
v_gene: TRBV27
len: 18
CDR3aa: CASSLGLAGGVAKNIQYF

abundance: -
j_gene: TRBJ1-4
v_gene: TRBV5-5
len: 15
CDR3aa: CASSTKGGLSEKLFF

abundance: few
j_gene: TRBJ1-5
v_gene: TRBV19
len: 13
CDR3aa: CASSPGLRQPQHF

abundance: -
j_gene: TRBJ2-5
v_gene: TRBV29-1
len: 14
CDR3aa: CSVEGGRAAETQYF

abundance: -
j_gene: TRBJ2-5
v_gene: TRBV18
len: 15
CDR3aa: CASSPRARGEETQYF

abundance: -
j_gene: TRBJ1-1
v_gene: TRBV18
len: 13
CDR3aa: CASSRGGGTEAFF

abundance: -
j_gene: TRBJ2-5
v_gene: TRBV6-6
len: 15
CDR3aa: CASRPSGQGAETQYF

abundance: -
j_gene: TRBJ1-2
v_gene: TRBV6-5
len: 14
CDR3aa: CASSYSGRPGGYTF

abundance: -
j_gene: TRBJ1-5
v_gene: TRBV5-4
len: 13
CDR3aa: CASSLSPDQPQHF

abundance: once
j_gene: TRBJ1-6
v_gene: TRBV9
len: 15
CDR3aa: CALRTGSYYNSPLHF

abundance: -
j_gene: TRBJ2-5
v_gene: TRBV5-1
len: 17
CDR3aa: CASSLRRMSGTEETQYF

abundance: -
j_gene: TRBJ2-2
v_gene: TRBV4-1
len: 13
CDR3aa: CASSLYGTGELFF

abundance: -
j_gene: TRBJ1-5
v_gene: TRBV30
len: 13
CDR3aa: CAWSGHLWQPQHF

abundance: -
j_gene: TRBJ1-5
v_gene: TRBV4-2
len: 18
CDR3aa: CASSQDLGDRRAGQPQHF

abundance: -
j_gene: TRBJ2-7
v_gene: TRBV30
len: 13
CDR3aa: CAWSAGGTYEQYF

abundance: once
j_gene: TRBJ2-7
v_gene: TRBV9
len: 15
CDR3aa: CASSVTGTATYEQYF

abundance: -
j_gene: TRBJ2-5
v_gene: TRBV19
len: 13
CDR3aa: CASSTTSGETQYF

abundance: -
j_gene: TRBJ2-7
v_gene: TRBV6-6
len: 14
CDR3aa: CASTPMAQWDEQYF

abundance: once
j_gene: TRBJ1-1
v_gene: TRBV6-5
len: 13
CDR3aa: CASSTPGRAEAFF

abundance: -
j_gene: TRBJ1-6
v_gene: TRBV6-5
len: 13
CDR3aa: CASRTGGNSPLHF

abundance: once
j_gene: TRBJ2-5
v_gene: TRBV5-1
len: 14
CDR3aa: CASSAGEGWETQYF

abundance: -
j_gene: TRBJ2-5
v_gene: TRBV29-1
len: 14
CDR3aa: CSVNFGGLQETQYF

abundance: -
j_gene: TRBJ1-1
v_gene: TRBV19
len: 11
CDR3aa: CASTRGTEAFF

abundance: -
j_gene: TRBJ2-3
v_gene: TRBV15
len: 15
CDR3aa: CATSRGGPLTDTQYF

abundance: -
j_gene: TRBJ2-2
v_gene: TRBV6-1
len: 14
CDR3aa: CASSVNTDRPELFF

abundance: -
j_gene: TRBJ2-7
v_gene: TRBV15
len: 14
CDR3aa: CATSREKGSYEQYF

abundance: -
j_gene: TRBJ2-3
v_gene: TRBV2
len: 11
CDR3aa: CASSSTDTQYF

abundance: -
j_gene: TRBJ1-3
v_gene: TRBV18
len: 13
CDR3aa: CASLDSSGNTIYF

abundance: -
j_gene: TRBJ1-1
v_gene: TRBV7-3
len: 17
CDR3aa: CASSRGGAGRGSTEAFF

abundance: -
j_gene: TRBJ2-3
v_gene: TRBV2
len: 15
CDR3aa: CASSRTGLSTDTQYF

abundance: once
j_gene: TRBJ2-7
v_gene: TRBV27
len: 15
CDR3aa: CASSSGASAPYEQYF

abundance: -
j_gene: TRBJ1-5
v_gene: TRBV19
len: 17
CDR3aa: CASSIFSGGNSNQPQHF

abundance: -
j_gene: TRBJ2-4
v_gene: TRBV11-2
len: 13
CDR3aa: CASSYVIMGIQYF

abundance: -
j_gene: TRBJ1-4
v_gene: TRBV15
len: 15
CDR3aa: CATSREGFKHEKLFF

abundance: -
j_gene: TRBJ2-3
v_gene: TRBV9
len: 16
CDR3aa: CASSQPGGFSTDTQYF

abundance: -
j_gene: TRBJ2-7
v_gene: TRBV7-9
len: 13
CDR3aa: CASSLGTLGEQYF

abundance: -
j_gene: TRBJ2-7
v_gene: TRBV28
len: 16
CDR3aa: CASSFPAAGGHYEQYF

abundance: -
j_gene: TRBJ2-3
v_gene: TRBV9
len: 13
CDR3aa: CASSPLAPDTQYF

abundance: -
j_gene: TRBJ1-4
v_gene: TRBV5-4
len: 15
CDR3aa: CASSLGTRLGGKLFF

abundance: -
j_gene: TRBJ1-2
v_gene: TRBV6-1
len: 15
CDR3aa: CASRDRDKTNYGYTF

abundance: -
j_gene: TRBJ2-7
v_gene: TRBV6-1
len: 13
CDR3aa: CASGRDRVGEQYF

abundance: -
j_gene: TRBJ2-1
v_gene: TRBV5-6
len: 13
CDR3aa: CASSLDRRNEQFF

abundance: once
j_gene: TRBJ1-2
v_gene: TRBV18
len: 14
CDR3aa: CASSPSVSPYGYTF

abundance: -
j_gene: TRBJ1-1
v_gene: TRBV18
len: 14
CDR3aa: CASSPRTGDTEAFF

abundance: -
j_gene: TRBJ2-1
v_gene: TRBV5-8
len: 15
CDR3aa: CASSLEGRAYNEQFF

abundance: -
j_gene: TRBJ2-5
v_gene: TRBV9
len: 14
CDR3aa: CASSSGQPQETQYF

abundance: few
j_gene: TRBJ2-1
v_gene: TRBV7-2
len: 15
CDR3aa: CASSLEGTLLNEQFF

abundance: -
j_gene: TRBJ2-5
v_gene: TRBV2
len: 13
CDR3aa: CASSGGQMREQYF

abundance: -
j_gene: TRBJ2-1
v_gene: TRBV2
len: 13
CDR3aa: CASTRTKDNEQFF